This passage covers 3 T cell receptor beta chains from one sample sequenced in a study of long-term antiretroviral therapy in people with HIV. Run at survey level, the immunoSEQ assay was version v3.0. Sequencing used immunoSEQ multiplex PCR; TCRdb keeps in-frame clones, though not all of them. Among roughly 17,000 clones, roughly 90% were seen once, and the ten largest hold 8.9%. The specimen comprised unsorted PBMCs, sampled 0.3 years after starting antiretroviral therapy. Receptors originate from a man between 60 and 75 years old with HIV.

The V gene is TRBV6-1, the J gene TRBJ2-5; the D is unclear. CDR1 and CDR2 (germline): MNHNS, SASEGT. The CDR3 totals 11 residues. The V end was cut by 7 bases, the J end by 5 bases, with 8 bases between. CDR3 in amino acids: CASTTWETQYF. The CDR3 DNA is TGTGCCAGCACCACGTGGGAGACCCAGTACTTC.

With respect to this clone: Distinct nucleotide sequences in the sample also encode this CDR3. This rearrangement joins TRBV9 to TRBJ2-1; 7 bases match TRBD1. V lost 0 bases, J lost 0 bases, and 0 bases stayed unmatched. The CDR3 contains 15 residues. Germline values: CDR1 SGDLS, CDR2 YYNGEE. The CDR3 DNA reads TGTGCCAGCAGCGTAGCAGGGGGCTCCTACAATGAGCAGTTCTTC. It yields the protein CASSVAGGSYNEQFF.

In DNA, the CDR3 is TGTGCCAGCATGGAAGCCAATGAGCAGTTCTTC. This translates into CASMEANEQFF. This chain uses TRBV25-1 with TRBJ2-1; D uncertain. V lost 7 bases and J 6 bases, leaving 7 bases between the germline ends. The CDR3 length is 11 residues. The germline V gene has CDR1 MGHDK and CDR2 SYGVNS. The whole variable domain, filled in from reference TRBV25-1 and TRBJ2-1, reads EADIYQTPRYLVIGTGKKITLECSQTMGHDKMYWYQQDPGMELHLIHYSYGVNSTEKGDLSSESTVSRIRTEHFPLTLESARPSHTSQYLCASMEANEQFFGPGTRLTVL.